The 20 T cell receptor beta chains below all came from one sample that was sequenced in a study of T cells in Graves' hyperthyroidism and ophthalmopathy. Amplification of TCR beta CDR3 regions used RNA as the template. In the first-round RT-PCR of the TCR CDR3, the HTBI primer set was used. In TCRdb, the multiplex PCR reads were re-called with MiXCR into one record per CDR3 protein. Here the sample spans approximately 600,000 distinct CDR3 sequences, about 14% being singletons. What was sequenced was blood. These receptors were obtained from a woman under 30 with Graves' ophthalmopathy.

A few counts support this clonotype. The chain combines TRBV6-9 with TRBJ1-5; the D is unclear. CDR3 length equals 13 residues. CDR1 MNHGY and CDR2 SVAAGI come from the germline V gene. V lost 4 bases and J lost 7, with 11 bases in between. This CDR3 is CASSSRERQPQHF. The CDR3 nucleotides are TGTGCCAGCAGTTCCCGGGAGCGGCAGCCCCAGCATTTT.

In the case of this clonotype: A much larger clone sits a single nucleotide away, making a read error possible. This chain links TRBV5-1 with TRBJ2-2, with TRBD1 identical over 7 bases. Germline values: CDR1 SGHRS, CDR2 YFSETQ. This CDR3 is built from 14 residues. The CDR3 sequence is CASSWGQYTGKLFF. CDR3 bases: TGCGCCAGCAGCTGGGGACAGTACACCGGGAAGCTGTTTTTT.

This clonotype appeared a few times. The CDR3 loop reads CASSGTAANEQFF. CDR3 DNA sequence: TGTGCCAGCTCAGGGACAGCGGCTAATGAGCAGTTCTTC. The V and J genes are TRBV18 and TRBJ2-1, with 7 bases that match TRBD1. Germline CDR1 reads KGHSH; CDR2 reads LQKENI. The CDR3 covers 13 residues. Trimming at V came to 5 bases and at J to 7 bases, leaving 5 bases not matched to a gene.

V is TRBV6-2 or TRBV6-3 and J is TRBJ1-1; possibly TRBD1 for D (6 bases). V was clipped by 10 bases and J by 11 bases, with 17 bases between them. Per the germline V gene, CDR1 is MNHEY and CDR2 is SVGEGT. The CDR3 runs 11 residues. The CDR3 loop is CATRNSGAAFF. CDR3 DNA sequence: TGTGCCACCCGTAATTCGGGGGCTGCTTTCTTT.

The chain is built from TRBV9 and TRBJ2-1, with D unresolved. The V gene's germline CDR1 is SGDLS and CDR2 YYNGEE. The CDR3 spans 16 residues. Trimming shortened V by 0 bases and J by 8 bases, and 18 bases separated the two germline ends. CDR3 DNA sequence: TGTGCCAGCAGCGTAGACAGCACCCCCTATAACGATGAGCAGTTCTTC. Amino acid sequence: CASSVDSTPYNDEQFF.

The genes are TRBV20-1 and TRBJ1-1; D not resolved. Trimming removed 1 base at V and 3 bases at J, with 9 bases between. The CDR3 runs to 13 residues. Germline V gene data show CDR1 as DFQATT and CDR2 as SNEGSKA (reference sequence). CDR3 bases: TGCAGTGCTAGAGGGGGTTCGCACACTGAAGCTTTCTTT. Translated, it gives CSARGGSHTEAFF.

In this sample, this clonotype turned up a few times. The chain links TRBV9 to TRBJ1-2; no clear D gene. Germline CDR1 and CDR2: SGDLS and YYNGEE. The CDR3 runs to 15 residues. Trimming removed 1 base at V and 0 bases at J, with 10 bases between. Written as DNA, the CDR3 is TGTGCCAGCAGCGTATCGGCAGCACCTAACTATGGCTACACCTTC. Translating it yields CASSVSAAPNYGYTF.

A note on this clonotype: Just one base apart from a much larger clone, this may be a read error. This chain connects TRBV7-6 to TRBJ1-2; 9 positions agree with TRBD1. Germline trimming cut 1 base from V and 5 bases from J; bases unmatched to any gene: 5. Germline CDR1 is SGHVS and CDR2 is FNYEAQ. There are 15 residues in the CDR3. CDR3: CASSLEQGALYGYTF. The CDR3 DNA follows: TGTGCCAGCAGCTTAGAACAGGGGGCCTTATATGGCTACACCTTC.

In its sample, this clonotype was seen many times. The rearrangement joins TRBV27 to TRBJ1-2; weak D call: TRBD1 (6 bases). The CDR3 is made up of 14 amino acids. V dropped 0 bases and J dropped 4 bases, with 9 bases sitting between them. CDR1 and CDR2 (germline): MNHEY, SMNVEV (reference sequence). The CDR3 sequence is CASSLSGTTYGYTF. In DNA form, the CDR3 reads TGTGCCAGCAGTTTATCCGGGACAACCTATGGCTACACCTTC.

Only a few counts were recorded for this clonotype. The genes are TRBV7-3 and TRBJ2-5, with a possible D match to TRBD2 (7 bases). The CDR3 covers 18 residues. V was cut by 1 base and J by 5 bases, with 23 bases left in between. Per the germline V gene, CDR1 is SGHTA and CDR2 is FQGTGA. The CDR3: CASSLKGPGGGSRETQYF. Here the CDR3 DNA reads TGTGCCAGCAGCTTAAAGGGCCCCGGGGGCGGGAGTAGGGAGACCCAGTACTTC.

This clonotype was counted many times. J is TRBJ2-7 and V is TRBV27, with 7 bases lining up with TRBD1. Germline-derived CDR1 and CDR2 are MNHEY and SMNVEV (reference sequence). The CDR3 is 14 amino acids. Trimming cost V 5 bases and J 3 bases; bases outside gene matches: 7. Written as DNA, the CDR3 is TGTGCCAGCAGTCTCGGGACAGTCCTCTACGAGCAGTACTTC. Amino acids: CASSLGTVLYEQYF.

The chain links TRBV6-5 to TRBJ2-7, with 7 bases fitting TRBD1. CDR1 is MNHEY and CDR2 is SVGAGI in the germline V gene. Germline trimming cut 0 bases from V and 1 base from J; bases unmatched to any gene: 3. There are 15 residues in the CDR3. The CDR3 DNA reads TGTGCCAGCAGTTACTCGGAGACAGGGTCCTACGAGCAGTACTTC. Residues: CASSYSETGSYEQYF.

This clonotype was counted between two and nine times. This rearrangement joins TRBV30 to TRBJ2-1; 10 bases fit TRBD2. The V gene's germline CDR1 is GTSNPN and CDR2 SVGIG (reference sequence). V was clipped by 1 base and J by 8 bases; unmatched bases: 11. This CDR3 region has 16 residues. The CDR3 DNA sequence: TGTGCCTGGAGTGGTACTCCGGGACTAGCGAAGGATGAGCAGTTCTTC. Translation gives CAWSGTPGLAKDEQFF. Full variable domain (rest looked up from reference TRBV30 and TRBJ2-1): SQTIHQWPATLVQPVGSPLSLECTVEGTSNPNLYWYRQAAGRGLQLLFYSVGIGQISSEVPQNLSASRPQDRQFILSSKKLLLSDSGFYLCAWSGTPGLAKDEQFFGPGTRLTVL.

This clonotype was observed many times. The chain carries TRBV7-2 and TRBJ2-3; 8 nucleotides line up with TRBD2. This CDR3 region has 15 residues. The germline CDR1 and CDR2 sequences are SGHTA and FQGNSA. J lost 4 bases, V lost 2 bases, and 5 bases had no gene match. The CDR3 is CASSLMFSGADTQYF. The DNA of the CDR3 is TGTGCCAGCAGCTTAATGTTTAGCGGGGCAGATACGCAGTATTTT.

This clonotype was recorded a few times. The rearrangement joins TRBV11-3 to TRBJ2-2; D unclear. CDR1 SGHNT and CDR2 YENEEA come from the germline V gene. V lost 1 base and J lost 7, with 16 bases in between. This CDR3 is built from 16 residues. This CDR3 is CASSLVRAPVDGELFF. In nucleotides, the CDR3 is TGTGCCAGCAGCTTAGTGCGTGCCCCCGTGGACGGGGAGCTGTTTTTT.

As concerns this clonotype: One base away lies a much larger clone, so this may be a sequencing read error. This chain connects TRBV20-1 to TRBJ1-1; D ambiguous. The CDR3 loop spans 16 amino acids. Per the germline V gene, CDR1 is DFQATT and CDR2 is SNEGSKA (reference sequence). The CDR3 sequence: CSARPPPERLNTEALF. In DNA form, the CDR3 reads TGCAGTGCTAGACCCCCACCGGAAAGATTGAACACTGAAGCTCTCTTT.

This clonotype was recorded many times. V gene TRBV28 combines with J gene TRBJ1-5; the match to TRBD1 covers 10 bases. This CDR3 region has 16 residues. In germline, CDR1 is MDHEN, CDR2 SYDVKM. V was clipped by 7 bases and J by 2 bases; unmatched bases: 8. The CDR3 sequence: CASNHLGTGGNQPQHF. CDR3 sequence (DNA): TGTGCCAGCAACCACCTGGGGACAGGGGGCAATCAGCCCCAGCATTTT. Full variable domain (missing parts from reference TRBV28 and TRBJ1-5): DVKVTQSSRYLVKRTGEKVFLECVQDMDHENMFWYRQDPGLGLRLIYFSYDVKMKEKGDIPEGYSVSREKKERFSLILESASTNQTSMYLCASNHLGTGGNQPQHFGDGTRLSIL.

This chain uses TRBV4-3 with TRBJ2-3; D tentatively reads TRBD1 or TRBD2 (5 bases each). The CDR3 sequence is 15 residues long. CDR1 is LGHNA, CDR2 YSLEER, per germline. V dropped 0 bases and J dropped 1 base, with 8 bases sitting between them. The CDR3 loop reads CASSQDVGGTDTQYF. CDR3 coding DNA: TGCGCCAGCAGCCAAGATGTGGGGGGCACAGATACGCAGTATTTT.

This clonotype was seen ten or more times. The chain joins TRBV6-1 to TRBJ2-7; the match to TRBD1 covers 7 bases. There are 15 residues in the CDR3. Germline CDR1 reads MNHNS; CDR2 reads SASEGT. Unmatched junction bases numbered 9, after V lost 5 bases and J lost 2 bases. The CDR3 sequence is CASSPRQGVAYEQYF. The CDR3 coding sequence is TGTGCCAGCAGTCCGAGACAGGGTGTCGCCTACGAGCAGTACTTC.

This clonotype was picked up many times. The rearrangement joins TRBV28 to TRBJ2-3, with D perhaps given as TRBD1 or TRBD2 (6 bases each). Per germline, CDR1 MDHEN and CDR2 SYDVKM. The germline V and J ends were trimmed by 6 bases and 5 bases, with 12 bases remaining between them. This CDR3 contains 13 residues. This chain's CDR3 is CASRGGGQDTQYF. CDR3 nucleotide sequence: TGTGCCAGCAGAGGAGGGGGACAAGATACGCAGTATTTT.